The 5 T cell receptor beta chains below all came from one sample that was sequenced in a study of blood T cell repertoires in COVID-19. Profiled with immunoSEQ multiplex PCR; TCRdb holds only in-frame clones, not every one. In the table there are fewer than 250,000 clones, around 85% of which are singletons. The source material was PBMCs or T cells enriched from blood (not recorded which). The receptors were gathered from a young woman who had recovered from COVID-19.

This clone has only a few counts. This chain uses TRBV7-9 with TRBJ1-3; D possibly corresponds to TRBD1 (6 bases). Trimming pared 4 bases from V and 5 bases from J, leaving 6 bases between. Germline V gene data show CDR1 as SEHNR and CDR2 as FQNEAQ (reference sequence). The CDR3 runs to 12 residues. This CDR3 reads CASSWDRNTIYF. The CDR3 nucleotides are TGTGCCAGCAGCTGGGACAGAAACACCATATATTTT.

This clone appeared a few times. As DNA, the CDR3 is TGTGCCAGCAGCCCCCTCGGGGGGGAAGGTCAGCCCCAGCATTTT. Translating gives CASSPLGGEGQPQHF. This chain joins TRBV3-1 (or the pseudogene TRBV3-2) and TRBJ1-5; D may be TRBD1 (5 bases). Germline V gives CDR1 LGHDT, CDR2 YNNKEL (reference sequence). The CDR3 sequence is 15 residues long. The V gene lost 4 bases and the J gene lost 6 bases, with 16 bases spanning the gap.

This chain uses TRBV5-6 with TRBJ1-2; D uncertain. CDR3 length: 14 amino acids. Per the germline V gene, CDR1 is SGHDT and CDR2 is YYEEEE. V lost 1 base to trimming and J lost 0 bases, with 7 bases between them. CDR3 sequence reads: CASSLSRTNYGYTF. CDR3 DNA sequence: TGTGCCAGCAGCTTGTCCAGAACTAACTATGGCTACACCTTC.

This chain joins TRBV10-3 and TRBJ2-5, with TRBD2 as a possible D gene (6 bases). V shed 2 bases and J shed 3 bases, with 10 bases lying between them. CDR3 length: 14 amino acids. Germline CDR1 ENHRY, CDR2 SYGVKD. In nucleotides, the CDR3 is TGTGCCATCAGTGAGCCTAGCGAAAAAGAGACCCAGTACTTC. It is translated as CAISEPSEKETQYF.

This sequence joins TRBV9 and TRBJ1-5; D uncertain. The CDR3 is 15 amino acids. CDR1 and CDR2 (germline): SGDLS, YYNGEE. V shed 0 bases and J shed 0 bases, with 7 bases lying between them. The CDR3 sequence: CASSVGVSSNQPQHF. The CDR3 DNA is TGTGCCAGCAGCGTAGGAGTCTCTAGCAATCAGCCCCAGCATTTT.